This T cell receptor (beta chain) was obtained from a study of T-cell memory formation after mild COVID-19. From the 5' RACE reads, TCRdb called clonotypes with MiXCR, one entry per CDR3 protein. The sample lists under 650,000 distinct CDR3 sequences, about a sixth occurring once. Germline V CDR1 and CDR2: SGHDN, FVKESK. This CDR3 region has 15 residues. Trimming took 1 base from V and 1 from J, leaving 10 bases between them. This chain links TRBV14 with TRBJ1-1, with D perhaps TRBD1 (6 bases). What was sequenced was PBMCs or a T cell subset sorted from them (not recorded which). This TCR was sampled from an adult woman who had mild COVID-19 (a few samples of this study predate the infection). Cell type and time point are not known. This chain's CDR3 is CASSQAGTQNTEAFF. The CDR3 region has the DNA TGTGCCAGCAGCCAAGCGGGGACACAGAACACTGAAGCTTTCTTT.